Listed below are T cell receptor beta chains from one sample, sequenced in a study of identifying expanded T cells in peripheral blood. The repertoire was sequenced with immunoSEQ multiplex PCR; TCRdb's copy has only in-frame clones and lacks some. Of 45,000 to 60,000 clones listed, around four fifths are singletons. Input material: blood. The source of these receptors is a person aged 18 to 75 in good health. Each CDR3 is given without its conserved first and last residue.

V gene: TRBV18
J gene: TRBJ1-3
CDR3 protein: ASSPQAVSGNTIY

V gene: TRBV27
J gene: TRBJ1-6
CDR3 protein: ASRLPGLNSPLH

V gene: TRBV29-1
J gene: TRBJ1-2
CDR3 protein: SVAMGPSLDGYT

V gene: TRBV18
J gene: TRBJ2-1
CDR3 protein: ASSSDLAGGLNEQF

V gene: TRBV7-2
J gene: TRBJ2-1
CDR3 protein: ASSPGLAGGIHYNEQF

V gene: TRBV5-1
J gene: TRBJ2-1
CDR3 protein: ASSLDYSRLNEQF

V gene: TRBV4-1
J gene: TRBJ1-1
CDR3 protein: ASSQSTGTATKGF

V gene: TRBV11-2
J gene: TRBJ2-1
CDR3 protein: ASRAASDNEQF

V gene: TRBV7-3
J gene: TRBJ2-3
CDR3 protein: ASSPAGSTDTQY

V gene: TRBV7-7
J gene: TRBJ2-2
CDR3 protein: ASSLATGPGGPAGELF

V gene: TRBV5-1
J gene: TRBJ2-3
CDR3 protein: ASSSDTDTQY

V gene: TRBV11-3
J gene: TRBJ2-1
CDR3 protein: ASSLGGSSNNEQF

V gene: TRBV11-2
J gene: TRBJ2-5
CDR3 protein: ASSQREFGRETQY

V gene: TRBV30
J gene: TRBJ1-2
CDR3 protein: AWSVGQGATYGYT

V gene: TRBV6-1
J gene: TRBJ1-5
CDR3 protein: ASMKGQGRNQPQH

V gene: TRBV9
J gene: TRBJ2-3
CDR3 protein: ASRGSTDTQY

V gene: TRBV7-2
J gene: TRBJ1-3
CDR3 protein: ASSLFGVSSGNTIY

V gene: TRBV29-1
J gene: TRBJ1-1
CDR3 protein: SVEVAGRVTEAF

V gene: TRBV7-9
J gene: TRBJ2-5
CDR3 protein: ASSARQGGETQY

V gene: TRBV7-3
J gene: TRBJ2-2
CDR3 protein: ASSYRGGNTGELF